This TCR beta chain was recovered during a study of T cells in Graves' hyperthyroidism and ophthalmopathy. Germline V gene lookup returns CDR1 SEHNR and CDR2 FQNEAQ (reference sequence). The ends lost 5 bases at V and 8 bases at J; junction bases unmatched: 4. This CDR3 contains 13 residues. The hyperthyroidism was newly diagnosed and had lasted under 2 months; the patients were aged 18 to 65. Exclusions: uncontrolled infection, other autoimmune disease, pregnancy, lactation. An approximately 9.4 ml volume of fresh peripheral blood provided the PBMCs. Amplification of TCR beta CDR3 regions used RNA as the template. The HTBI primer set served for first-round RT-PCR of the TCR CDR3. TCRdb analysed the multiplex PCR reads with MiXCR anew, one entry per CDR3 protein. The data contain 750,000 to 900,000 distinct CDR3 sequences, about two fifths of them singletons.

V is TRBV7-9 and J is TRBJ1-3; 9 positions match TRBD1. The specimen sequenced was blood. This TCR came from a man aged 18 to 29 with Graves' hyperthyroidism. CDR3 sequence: CASSSRDRDTIYF. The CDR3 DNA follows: TGTGCCAGCAGCAGCCGGGACAGGGACACCATATATTTT.